This paragraph covers one TCR beta chain sequence. Sequencing was performed with immunoSEQ multiplex PCR; in TCRdb, only in-frame clones are kept and a portion is missing. The table includes approximately 150,000 clones, about 80% detected once. This record belongs to a study of blood T cell repertoires in COVID-19. Germline V lookup: CDR1 KGHSH, CDR2 LQKENI. The CDR3 contains 15 residues. V shed 3 bases and J 8 bases; nucleotides not matched to a gene: 7. Sequencing was done on a sample of peripheral blood. The V gene is TRBV18, the J gene TRBJ1-4; 9 nucleotides line up with TRBD1. This receptor was identified in a man aged 70 or older who had recovered from COVID-19. This CDR3 is CASSPTGQGPEKLFF. The CDR3 coding sequence is TGTGCCAGCTCACCGACGGGACAGGGACCCGAAAAACTGTTTTTT.